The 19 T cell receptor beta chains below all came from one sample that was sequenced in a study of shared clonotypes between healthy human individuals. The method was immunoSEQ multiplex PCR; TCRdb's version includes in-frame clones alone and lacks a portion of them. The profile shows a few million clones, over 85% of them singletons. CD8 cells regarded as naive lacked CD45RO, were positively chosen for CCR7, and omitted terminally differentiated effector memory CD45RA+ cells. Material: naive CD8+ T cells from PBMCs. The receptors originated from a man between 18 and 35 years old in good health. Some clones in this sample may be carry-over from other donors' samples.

The CDR3 loop is CASSVQSGGGHGYTF. Written as DNA, the CDR3 is TGCGCCAGCAGCGTACAGTCAGGGGGCGGCCATGGCTACACCTTC. The rearrangement uses TRBV5-1 and TRBJ1-2; 8 bases match TRBD1. Germline trimming cut 4 bases from V and 6 bases from J; bases unmatched to any gene: 11. Germline lookup yields CDR1 SGHRS and CDR2 YFSETQ. The CDR3 contains 15 residues.

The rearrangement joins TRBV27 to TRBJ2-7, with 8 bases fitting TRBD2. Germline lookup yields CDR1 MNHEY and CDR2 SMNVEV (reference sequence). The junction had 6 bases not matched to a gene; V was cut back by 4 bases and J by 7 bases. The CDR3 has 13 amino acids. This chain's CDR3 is CASSSGGFGEQYF. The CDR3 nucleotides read TGTGCCAGCAGTTCGGGAGGGTTTGGAGAGCAGTACTTC.

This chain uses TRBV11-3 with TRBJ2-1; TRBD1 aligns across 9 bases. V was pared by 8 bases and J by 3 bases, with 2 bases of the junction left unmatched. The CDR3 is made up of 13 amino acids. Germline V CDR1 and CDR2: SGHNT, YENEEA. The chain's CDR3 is CASGGQGYNEQFF. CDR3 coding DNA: TGTGCCAGCGGGGGACAGGGCTACAATGAGCAGTTCTTC.

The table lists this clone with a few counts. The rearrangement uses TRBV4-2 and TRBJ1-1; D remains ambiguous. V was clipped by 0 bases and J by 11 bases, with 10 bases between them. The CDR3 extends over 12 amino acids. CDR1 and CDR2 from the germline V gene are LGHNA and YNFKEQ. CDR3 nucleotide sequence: TGTGCCAGCAGCCAAGATGGCCGGGTCGCTTTCTTT. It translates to CASSQDGRVAFF.

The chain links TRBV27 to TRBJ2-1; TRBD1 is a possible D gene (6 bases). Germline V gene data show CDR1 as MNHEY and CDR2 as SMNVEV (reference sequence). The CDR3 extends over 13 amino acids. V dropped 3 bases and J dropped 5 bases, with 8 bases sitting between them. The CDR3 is CASSFGQNNEQFF. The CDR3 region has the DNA TGTGCCAGCAGTTTCGGACAGAACAATGAGCAGTTCTTC.

CDR3 region: CASSQTRNTEAFF. CDR3 bases: TGTGCCAGCAGTCAAACCAGGAACACTGAAGCTTTCTTT. The chain uses TRBV6-5 and TRBJ1-1; no firm D call. The CDR3 loop spans 13 amino acids. CDR1 and CDR2 (germline): MNHEY, SVGAGI. V was shortened by 5 bases and J by 1 base, with 8 bases between the two germline ends.

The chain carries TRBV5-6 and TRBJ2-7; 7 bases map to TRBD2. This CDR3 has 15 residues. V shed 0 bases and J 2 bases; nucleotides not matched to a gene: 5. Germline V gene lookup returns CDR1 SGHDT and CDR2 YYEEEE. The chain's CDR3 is CASSLGGGSAYEQYF. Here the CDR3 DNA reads TGTGCCAGCAGCTTGGGGGGCGGGAGTGCCTACGAGCAGTACTTC.

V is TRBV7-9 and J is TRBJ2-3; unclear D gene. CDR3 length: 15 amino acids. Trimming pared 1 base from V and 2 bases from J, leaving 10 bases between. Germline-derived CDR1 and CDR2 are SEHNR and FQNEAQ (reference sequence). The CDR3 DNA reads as TGTGCCAGCAGCTTAGACGGCACATTCACAGATACGCAGTATTTT. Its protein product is CASSLDGTFTDTQYF.

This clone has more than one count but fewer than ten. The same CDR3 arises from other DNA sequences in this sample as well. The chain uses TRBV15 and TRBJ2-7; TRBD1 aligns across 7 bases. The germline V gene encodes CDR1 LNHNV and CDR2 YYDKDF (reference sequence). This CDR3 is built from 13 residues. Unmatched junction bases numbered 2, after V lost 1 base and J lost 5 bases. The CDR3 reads CATSRATGDEQYF. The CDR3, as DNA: TGTGCCACCAGCAGAGCAACAGGGGACGAGCAGTACTTC. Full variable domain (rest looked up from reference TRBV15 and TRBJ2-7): DAMVIQNPRYQVTQFGKPVTLSCSQTLNHNVMYWYQQKSSQAPKLLFHYYDKDFNNEADTPDNFQSRRPNTSFCFLDIRSPGLGDTAMYLCATSRATGDEQYFGPGTRLTVT.

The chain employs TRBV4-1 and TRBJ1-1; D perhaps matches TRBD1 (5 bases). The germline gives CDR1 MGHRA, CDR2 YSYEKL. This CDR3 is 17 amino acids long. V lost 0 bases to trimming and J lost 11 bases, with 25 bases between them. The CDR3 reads CASSQDLTPVGRVWAFF. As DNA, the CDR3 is TGCGCCAGCAGCCAAGATCTAACACCGGTTGGCAGGGTATGGGCTTTCTTT.

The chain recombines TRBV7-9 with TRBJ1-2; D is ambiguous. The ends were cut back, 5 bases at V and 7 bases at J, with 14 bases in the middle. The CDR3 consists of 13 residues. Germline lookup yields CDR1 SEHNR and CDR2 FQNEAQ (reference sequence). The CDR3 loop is CASSPPSGSGYTF. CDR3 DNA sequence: TGTGCCAGCAGCCCACCATCGGGGAGTGGCTACACCTTC.

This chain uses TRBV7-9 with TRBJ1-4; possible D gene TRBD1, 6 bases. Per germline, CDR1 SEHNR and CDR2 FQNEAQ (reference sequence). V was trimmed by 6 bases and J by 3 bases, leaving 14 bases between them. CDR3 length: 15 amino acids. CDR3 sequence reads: CASRLQGSPNEKLFF. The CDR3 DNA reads TGTGCCAGCAGATTACAGGGCAGTCCTAATGAAAAACTGTTTTTT.

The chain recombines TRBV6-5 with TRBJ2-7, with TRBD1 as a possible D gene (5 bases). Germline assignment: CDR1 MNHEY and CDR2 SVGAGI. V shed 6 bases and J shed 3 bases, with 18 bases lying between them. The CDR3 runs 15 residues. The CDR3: CASRHTQDTFYEQYF. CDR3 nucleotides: TGTGCCAGCAGACACACTCAGGACACCTTCTACGAGCAGTACTTC.

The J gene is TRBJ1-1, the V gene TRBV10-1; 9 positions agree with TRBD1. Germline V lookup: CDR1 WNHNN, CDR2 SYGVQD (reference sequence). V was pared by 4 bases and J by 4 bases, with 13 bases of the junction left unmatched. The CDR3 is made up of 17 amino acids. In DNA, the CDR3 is TGCGCCAGCAGTGGATCGGGACAGGGAGGTTGGAGCACTGAAGCTTTCTTT. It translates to CASSGSGQGGWSTEAFF.

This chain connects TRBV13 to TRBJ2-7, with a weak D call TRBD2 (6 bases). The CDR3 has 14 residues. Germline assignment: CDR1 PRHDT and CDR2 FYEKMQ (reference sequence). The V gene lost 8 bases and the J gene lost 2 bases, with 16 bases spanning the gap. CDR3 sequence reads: CASGRRDAAYEQYF. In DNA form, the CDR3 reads TGTGCCAGCGGGAGGCGGGACGCAGCCTACGAGCAGTACTTC.

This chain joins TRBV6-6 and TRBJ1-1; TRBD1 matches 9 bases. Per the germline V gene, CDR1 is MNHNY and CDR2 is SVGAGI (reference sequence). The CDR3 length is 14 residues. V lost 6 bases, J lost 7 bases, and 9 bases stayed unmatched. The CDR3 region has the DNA TGTGCCAGCAGCCCGTCCCGGGACAGGGTTGAAGCTTTCTTT. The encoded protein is CASSPSRDRVEAFF.

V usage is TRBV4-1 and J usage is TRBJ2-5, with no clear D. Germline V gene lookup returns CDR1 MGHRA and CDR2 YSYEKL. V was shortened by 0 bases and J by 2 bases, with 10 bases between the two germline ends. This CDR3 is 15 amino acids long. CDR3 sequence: CASSQDGVWQETQYF. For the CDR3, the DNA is TGCGCCAGCAGCCAAGATGGGGTATGGCAAGAGACCCAGTACTTC.

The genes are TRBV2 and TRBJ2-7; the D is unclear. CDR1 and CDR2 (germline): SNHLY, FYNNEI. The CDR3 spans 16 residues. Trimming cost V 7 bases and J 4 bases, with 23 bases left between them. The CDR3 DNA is TGTGCCAGCACTGCCCCCCACCTAGGTTCCGGGTACGAGCAGTACTTC. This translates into CASTAPHLGSGYEQYF. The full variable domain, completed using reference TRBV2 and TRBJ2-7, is EPEVTQTPSHQVTQMGQEVILRCVPISNHLYFYWYRQILGQKVEFLVSFYNNEISEKSEIFDDQFSVERPDGSNFTLKIRSTKLEDSAMYFCASTAPHLGSGYEQYFGPGTRLTVT.

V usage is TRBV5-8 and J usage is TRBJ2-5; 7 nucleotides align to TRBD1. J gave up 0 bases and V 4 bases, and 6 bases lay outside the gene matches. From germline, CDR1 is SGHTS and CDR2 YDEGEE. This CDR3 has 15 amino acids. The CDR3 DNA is TGTGCCAGCAGCCTGACAGGGATTAACCAAGAGACCCAGTACTTC. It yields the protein CASSLTGINQETQYF.